This T cell receptor beta chain stems from a study of shared clonotypes between healthy human individuals. About the study: In total, the donors were two women and a few men aged 18 to 49. General study findings and limits: The study generally estimated greater richness for naive than memory subsets.

Positive CCR7 selection of CD45RO-negative cells yielded the naive CD8 cells, and terminally differentiated effector memory CD45RA+ cells were excluded. Donors included only healthy HIV-negative adults lacking recent acute infections or vaccinations. In regard to this clone: Antigen: not known.

In germline, CDR1 is SEHNR, CDR2 FQNEAQ (reference sequence). Trimming took 5 bases from V and 2 from J; bases not matched to a gene: 5. CDR3 length equals 14 residues. The table came from immunoSEQ multiplex PCR; TCRdb's copy has only in-frame clones and leaves some out. The sample yields millions of clones, approximately 94% seen once. The chain joins TRBV7-9 to TRBJ1-1, with 7 bases fitting TRBD1. The sample consisted of naive CD8+ T cells from PBMCs. This clonotype originated in a man between 18 and 35 years old in good health. Some clones in this sample may be carry-over from other donors' samples. CDR3 sequence reads: CASSPTGTNTEAFF. As DNA, the CDR3 is TGTGCCAGCAGCCCGACAGGGACCAACACTGAAGCTTTCTTT.